The 10 T cell receptor beta chains listed next were all sequenced from one sample in a study of blood T cell repertoires in COVID-19. The data were produced by immunoSEQ multiplex PCR, yet TCRdb's version contains in-frame clones alone and is incomplete. The sample records 200,000 to 300,000 clones, about 90% being singletons. The specimen sequenced was peripheral blood. The source of these receptors is a woman in her 50s with acute or convalescent COVID-19.

The gene calls are TRBV7-2 and TRBJ1-5, with unresolved D. This CDR3 region has 12 residues. Germline V gene lookup returns CDR1 SGHTA and CDR2 FQGNSA. The V and J ends lost 2 bases and 3 bases respectively, with 2 bases between them. The CDR3 nucleotides read TGTGCCAGCAGCTTATACAATCAGCCCCAGCATTTT. Its protein is CASSLYNQPQHF.

This chain uses TRBV6-2 or TRBV6-3 with TRBJ2-7; D is unresolved. Trimming took 2 bases from V and 6 from J, leaving 8 bases between them. CDR3 size: 12 residues. Germline CDR1 and CDR2: MNHEY and SVGEGT. DNA for the CDR3: TGTGCCAGCAGTTACGGTTCAGGCGAGCAGTACTTC. Translated: CASSYGSGEQYF.

The chain joins TRBV14 to TRBJ2-1; weak D call: TRBD1 (6 bases). Trimming removed 4 bases at V and 0 bases at J, with 13 bases between. The CDR3 sequence is 16 residues long. Germline CDR1 is SGHDN and CDR2 is FVKESK. The CDR3 loop reads CASSPQTGYSYNEQFF. The CDR3 DNA is TGTGCCAGCAGCCCCCAGACAGGCTACTCCTACAATGAGCAGTTCTTC.

This clone is a singleton in its sample. V gene TRBV5-8 combines with J gene TRBJ2-3, with no clear D. The CDR3 consists of 13 residues. Germline V gene lookup returns CDR1 SGHTS and CDR2 YDEGEE. V gave up 4 bases and J gave up 6 bases, with 12 bases separating them. The CDR3 coding sequence is TGTGCCAGCAGCCCGGTGGAGACGGATACGCAGTATTTT. Translation gives CASSPVETDTQYF.

A few counts support this clone. The J gene is TRBJ1-1, the V gene TRBV19; TRBD1 matches at 9 bases. The CDR3 sequence is 14 residues long. CDR1 LNHDA and CDR2 SQIVND come from the germline V gene (reference sequence). V trimming: 6 bases; J trimming: 9 bases; junction bases outside the gene matches: 11. The CDR3 here is CASSQQGAMLQAFF. The CDR3 coding sequence is TGTGCCAGTAGCCAACAGGGGGCGATGCTTCAAGCTTTCTTT.

The chain links TRBV25-1 to TRBJ2-1; TRBD2 might be the D (5 bases). Germline V gene sequence: CDR1 MGHDK, CDR2 SYGVNS. Deletions cut 2 bases from V and 8 bases from J, with 7 bases between. The CDR3 totals 12 residues. This CDR3 reads CASSEAGYEQFF. For the CDR3, the DNA is TGTGCCAGCAGTGAAGCGGGCTATGAGCAGTTCTTC.

CDR3 sequence (DNA): TGCGCCAGCAGCCAAGATCGGGACAGGACAGGCGAGCAGTACTTC. Translated, it gives CASSQDRDRTGEQYF. V usage is TRBV4-3 and J usage is TRBJ2-7, with 8 bases that match TRBD1. Germline loops: CDR1 LGHNA, CDR2 YSLEER. Trimming removed 0 bases from V and 6 bases from J; junction bases left unmatched: 7. The CDR3 consists of 15 residues.

The chain joins TRBV28 to TRBJ2-4; 7 nucleotides align to TRBD2. The CDR3 spans 13 residues. The germline CDR1 and CDR2 sequences are MDHEN and SYDVKM. V lost 2 bases to trimming and J lost 6 bases; unmatched junction nucleotides: 1. The CDR3 region has the DNA TGTGCCAGCAGTTTAGGGGGGGGAAACATTCAGTACTTC. Its protein is CASSLGGGNIQYF. The variable domain in full, with the rest retrieved from reference TRBV28 and TRBJ2-4, is DVKVTQSSRYLVKRTGEKVFLECVQDMDHENMFWYRQDPGLGLRLIYFSYDVKMKEKGDIPEGYSVSREKKERFSLILESASTNQTSMYLCASSLGGGNIQYFGAGTRLSVL.

The V and J genes are TRBV28 and TRBJ2-7, with a weak D call TRBD1 (6 bases). Germline CDR1 is MDHEN and CDR2 is SYDVKM. V lost 3 bases and J 2 bases, leaving 11 bases between the germline ends. This CDR3 is built from 14 residues. CDR3 protein: CASSLTGGAYEQYF. For the CDR3, the DNA is TGTGCCAGCAGTTTGACAGGTGGGGCCTACGAGCAGTACTTC.

The CDR3 loop is CASSSGTSGISYEQYF. For the CDR3, the DNA is TGTGCCAGCAGCTCTGGGACTAGCGGGATCTCCTACGAGCAGTACTTC. This chain joins TRBV5-4 and TRBJ2-7; 13 bases are shared with TRBD2. Per the germline V gene, CDR1 is SGHNT and CDR2 is YYREEE (reference sequence). CDR3 length: 16 amino acids. After removal of 3 bases from V and 0 bases from J, the junction contained 3 bases not matched to a gene.